What follows describes a single T cell receptor (beta chain). Assay used: immunoSEQ multiplex PCR; TCRdb lists only in-frame clones, some missing. Of roughly 300,000 clones in the sample, roughly 87% were seen once. The sample originates from a study of cytomegalovirus exposure and HLA in healthy donors. The CDR3 is 16 residues long. Germline lookup yields CDR1 MGHRA and CDR2 YSYEKL. Trimming stripped 4 bases from V and 7 bases from J, with 22 bases between. Sequencing was performed on PBMCs. V is TRBV4-1 and J is TRBJ1-2; the D gene is possibly TRBD1 (6 bases). This clonotype was sampled from a woman in her 30s in good health and CMV-seropositive. CDR3 amino acids: CASSPERGLRGFGYTF. CDR3 DNA sequence: TGCGCCAGCAGCCCTGAACGGGGGCTTCGGGGCTTTGGCTACACCTTC.